Following are 2 T cell receptor beta chains from one sample sequenced in a study of blood T cell repertoires in COVID-19. Clones were sequenced by immunoSEQ multiplex PCR, and TCRdb holds only the in-frame ones, with some missing. The sample holds fewer than 250,000 clones, 80% to 95% seen once. The sequencing input was peripheral blood. All receptors derive from a man aged 25-40 years with COVID-19, enrolled during active disease.

This clone was found once. V and J are TRBV25-1 and TRBJ1-6; D is possibly TRBD1 (6 bases). Trimming stripped 6 bases from V and 12 bases from J, with 18 bases between. Germline lookup yields CDR1 MGHDK and CDR2 SYGVNS. The CDR3 consists of 14 residues. The CDR3 DNA follows: TGTGCCAGCAGAGCAGGGGTCGGTCGGGAACCCCTCCACTTT. Translating it yields CASRAGVGREPLHF.

This chain connects TRBV14 to TRBJ2-5; unclear D gene. The CDR3 is made up of 14 amino acids. Per the germline V gene, CDR1 is SGHDN and CDR2 is FVKESK. The ends were cut back, 4 bases at V and 2 bases at J, with 11 bases in the middle. The CDR3 spells CASSPPYTQETQYF. For the CDR3, the DNA is TGTGCCAGCAGCCCCCCATATACTCAAGAGACCCAGTACTTC.